Presented here are 12 T cell receptor beta chains from one specimen sequenced in a study of early T cells in non-severe SARS-CoV-2 infection. One entry per CDR3 protein results from TCRdb running MiXCR on the 5' RACE reads. This sample carries around 64,000 distinct CDR3 sequences, about 11% of them seen once, and the ten largest clones take 5% to 8%. Sequenced sample: whole blood. The source of these receptors is an adult who was a healthcare worker with PCR-confirmed SARS-CoV-2 infection or an uninfected control (not recorded which).

This chain uses TRBV5-1 with TRBJ2-5; D call uncertain. With 3 bases removed from V and 5 bases from J, the gap between germline ends came to 14 bases. Germline assignment: CDR1 SGHRS and CDR2 YFSETQ. The CDR3 is 14 amino acids. The CDR3 loop reads CASSSEPPIETQYF. The CDR3 nucleotides read TGCGCCAGCAGCTCGGAACCCCCCATTGAGACCCAGTACTTC.

This clonotype has ten or more counts. The chain employs TRBV12-3 or TRBV12-4 and TRBJ2-2; 7 positions match TRBD1. This CDR3 has 15 residues. With 5 bases clipped from V and 1 base from J, the junction kept 4 bases outside the gene matches. CDR3 in DNA: TGTGCCAGCAGTCCTGGACAGGTGAACACCGGGGAGCTGTTTTTT. It yields the protein CASSPGQVNTGELFF.

The sample holds a few counts of this clonotype. V is TRBV20-1 and J is TRBJ2-7; D is unclear. This CDR3 has 15 residues. Germline CDR1 is DFQATT and CDR2 is SNEGSKA (reference sequence). V lost 0 bases and J lost 0, with 12 bases in between. The CDR3 DNA reads TGCAGTGCTAGAGATCGGGTTATGGCCTCCTACGAGCAGTACTTC. Protein: CSARDRVMASYEQYF.

In this sample, this clonotype turned up many times. V gene TRBV5-1 combines with J gene TRBJ2-2; TRBD1 matches at 7 bases. The CDR3 length is 16 residues. From germline, CDR1 is SGHRS and CDR2 YFSETQ. The J segment lost 3 bases and the V segment lost 4 bases, leaving 9 bases of the junction unmatched. The CDR3 DNA is TGCGCCAGCAGCCAAAAGGGACAGACTTACACCGGGGAGCTGTTTTTT. This translates into CASSQKGQTYTGELFF.

This clonotype was recorded a few times. V gene TRBV29-1 combines with J gene TRBJ2-7; TRBD1 matches 7 bases. V was pared by 3 bases and J by 4 bases, with 9 bases of the junction left unmatched. CDR1 is SQVTM, CDR2 ANQGSEA, per germline. CDR3 size: 14 residues. Here the CDR3 reads CSVEGQQGRYEQYF. The CDR3 DNA sequence: TGCAGCGTTGAGGGCCAACAGGGGAGATACGAGCAGTACTTC.

The genes are TRBV11-2 and TRBJ2-7; D unclear. CDR1 and CDR2 from the germline V gene are SGHAT and FQNNGV. This CDR3 region has 12 residues. V shed 0 bases and J shed 9 bases, with 9 bases lying between them. The CDR3 loop reads CASSLDSAGQYF. The CDR3 DNA reads as TGTGCCAGCAGCTTAGATTCGGCCGGGCAGTACTTC.

This clonotype was detected only a few times. The chain has TRBV29-1 and TRBJ2-3; D is uncertain. Germline-derived CDR1 and CDR2 are SQVTM and ANQGSEA. The length of the CDR3 is 13 residues. V was shortened by 2 bases and J by 0 bases, with 6 bases between the two germline ends. This CDR3 reads CSVERSSTDTQYF. In nucleotides, the CDR3 is TGCAGCGTTGAACGGTCCAGCACAGATACGCAGTATTTT.

This clonotype was found many times. The chain joins TRBV29-1 to TRBJ2-7, with D tentatively TRBD2 (6 bases). V was pared by 4 bases and J by 3 bases, with 7 bases between. This CDR3 is built from 11 residues. Germline CDR1 is SQVTM and CDR2 is ANQGSEA. This CDR3 reads CSVAGSYEQYF. DNA of the CDR3: TGCAGCGTTGCCGGGAGCTACGAGCAGTACTTC.

This clonotype has a count of ten or more. The CDR3 bases are TGCGCCAGCAGCTTGGATCTCGGACAATTAAAGTATGAGCAGTTCTTC. It encodes CASSLDLGQLKYEQFF. This sequence joins TRBV5-1 and TRBJ2-1; a weak D match, TRBD1 (5 bases). V lost 0 bases to trimming and J lost 8 bases, with 18 bases between them. The CDR3 runs 16 residues. The germline V gene has CDR1 SGHRS and CDR2 YFSETQ.

This clonotype was picked up a small number of times. The chain joins TRBV29-1 to TRBJ2-3, with a weak D call TRBD1 (5 bases). V lost 6 bases, J lost 2 bases, and 6 bases lay in between. This CDR3 contains 11 residues. Per germline, CDR1 SQVTM and CDR2 ANQGSEA. CDR3 residues: CSVTDTDTQYF. The CDR3 DNA is TGCAGCGTGACAGACACAGATACGCAGTATTTT.

The rearrangement uses TRBV28 and TRBJ1-1; TRBD1 is a possible D gene (5 bases). Trimming left V 4 bases short and J 6 bases short, with 15 bases between. The CDR3 sequence is 14 residues long. The germline V gene has CDR1 MDHEN and CDR2 SYDVKM. In DNA form, the CDR3 reads TGTGCCAGCAGTTCGACCGGGACTGTTTCTGAAGCTTTCTTT. Amino acid sequence: CASSSTGTVSEAFF.

This clonotype was detected ten times or more. The rearrangement joins TRBV7-9 to TRBJ1-2, with a possible D match to TRBD1 (6 bases). The length of the CDR3 is 14 residues. The germline CDR1 and CDR2 sequences are SEHNR and FQNEAQ (reference sequence). V lost 5 bases and J lost 3, with 13 bases in between. As DNA, the CDR3 is TGTGCCAGCAGCCCAACATGGACAGACTATGGCTACACCTTC. This gives the protein CASSPTWTDYGYTF.